The 7 T cell receptor beta chains below come from one sample, sequenced in a study of Graves' ophthalmopathy and Graves' hyperthyroidism. RNA transcripts provided the template for amplifying TCR beta CDR3 regions. The workflow started with a first-round RT-PCR run with HTBI primers and then moved on to a second-round multiplex PCR. Via MiXCR, TCRdb re-called the multiplex PCR reads, giving one row per CDR3 protein. The repertoire holds hundreds of thousands of distinct CDR3 sequences, with around 45% as singletons. Sequencing was carried out using peripheral blood. These receptors were taken from an adult man with Graves' ophthalmopathy.

V gene TRBV2 combines with J gene TRBJ2-5; 8 nucleotides agree with TRBD2. Germline CDR1 is SNHLY and CDR2 is FYNNEI. Trimming took 6 bases from V and 5 from J; bases not matched to a gene: 17. This CDR3 contains 17 residues. CDR3 DNA sequence: TGTGCCAGCAGCCGGACTGGGGCGGGGGGCCAGGGGGAGACCCAGTACTTC. Protein sequence: CASSRTGAGGQGETQYF.

This chain joins TRBV7-2 and TRBJ2-2; 11 bases align to TRBD2. The germline CDR1 and CDR2 sequences are SGHTA and FQGNSA. The J segment lost 6 bases and the V segment lost 5 bases, leaving 5 bases of the junction unmatched. CDR3 length: 15 amino acids. In DNA, the CDR3 is TGTGCCAGCAGCGGGGGGACTAGCGGTGCCGGGGAGCTGTTTTTT. This sequence encodes CASSGGTSGAGELFF.

This chain connects TRBV2 to TRBJ1-1; maybe TRBD1 (5 bases). The CDR3 length is 15 residues. Looked up from germline, CDR1 is SNHLY and CDR2 is FYNNEI. Trimming took 6 bases from V and 4 from J, leaving 18 bases between them. The CDR3 here is CASREDFQGSTEAFF. The CDR3 nucleotides are TGTGCCAGCAGGGAGGACTTCCAGGGCAGCACTGAAGCTTTCTTT.

The chain couples TRBV5-6 to TRBJ2-5, with TRBD2 matching 7 bases. Germline V gives CDR1 SGHDT, CDR2 YYEEEE. The CDR3 spans 16 residues. V shed 5 bases and J 5 bases; nucleotides not matched to a gene: 15. The CDR3 DNA reads as TGTGCCAGCAGTTACCCGAGGGCTAGCGGCACGGAGACCCAGTACTTC. This codes for CASSYPRASGTETQYF.

This clonotype has more than one count but fewer than ten. The genes are TRBV12-3 or TRBV12-4 and TRBJ1-5; possibly TRBD1 for D (6 bases). Trimming shortened V by 3 bases and J by 3 bases, and 15 bases separated the two germline ends. CDR3 length equals 16 residues. The CDR3 is CASSFSLDSYNQPQHF. The CDR3 DNA is TGTGCCAGCAGTTTTTCCTTGGACAGTTACAATCAGCCCCAGCATTTT.

With respect to this clonotype: A much larger clonotype is one base distant, so this may be a read error. The CDR3 loop reads CAGSSRTPQETQYF. CDR3 coding DNA: TGTGCCGGCAGCTCTCGGACACCTCAAGAGACCCAGTACTTC. This rearrangement joins TRBV2 to TRBJ2-5, with TRBD1 as a possible D gene (5 bases). CDR3 size: 14 residues. The germline V gene encodes CDR1 SNHLY and CDR2 FYNNEI.

V and J are TRBV7-2 and TRBJ1-1; 7 nucleotides line up with TRBD1. Germline V gene lookup returns CDR1 SGHTA and CDR2 FQGNSA. Unmatched junction bases numbered 18, after V lost 5 bases and J lost 3 bases. The CDR3 is 18 amino acids. CDR3 sequence (DNA): TGTGCCAGCAGCACAAAAGGGGCCTCAGACAGGGTCTACACTGAAGCTTTCTTT. The encoded protein is CASSTKGASDRVYTEAFF.